This T cell receptor (beta chain) was captured in a study of cytomegalovirus exposure and HLA in healthy donors. Germline V gene lookup returns CDR1 LGHNA and CDR2 YSLEER. V lost 0 bases and J lost 2; bases outside the gene matches: 9. This CDR3 has 17 amino acids. It was with 60 Vbeta and 13 Jbeta primers that the PCR ran. Profiled with immunoSEQ multiplex PCR; TCRdb holds only in-frame clones, not every one. The data contain tens of thousands of clones, over 60% of them singletons. This clone was counted between two and nine times. Sequencing input: PBMCs. The clonotype originates from a man aged 25 to 40 in good health and CMV-seronegative. This chain joins TRBV4-3 and TRBJ2-5; 7 nucleotides match TRBD2. DNA for the CDR3: TGCGCCAGCAGCCAAGATAGGGCGGGGGACGGGCAAGAGACCCAGTACTTC. Encoded protein: CASSQDRAGDGQETQYF.